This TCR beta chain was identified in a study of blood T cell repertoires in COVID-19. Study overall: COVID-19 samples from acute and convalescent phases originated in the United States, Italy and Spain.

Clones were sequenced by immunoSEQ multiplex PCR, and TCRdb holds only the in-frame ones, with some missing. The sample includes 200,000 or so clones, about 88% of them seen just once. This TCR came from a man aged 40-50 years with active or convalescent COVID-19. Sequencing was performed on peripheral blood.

The CDR3 is CATSDSQTGNGYTF. The CDR3, as DNA: TGTGCCACCAGTGATAGCCAGACAGGGAATGGCTACACCTTC. The V and J genes are TRBV24-1 and TRBJ1-2, with 7 bases matching TRBD1. Trimming at V came to 3 bases and at J to 6 bases, leaving 6 bases not matched to a gene. The CDR3 is 14 residues long. Looked up from germline, CDR1 is KGHDR and CDR2 is SFDVKD.